This TCR beta chain emerged from a study of CD8 T cells in ankylosing spondylitis. The CDR3 extends over 13 amino acids. Germline values: CDR1 GTSNPN, CDR2 SVGIG (reference sequence). With V trimmed by 4 bases and J by 9 bases, 9 bases remained unmatched. This clonotype was seen ten or more times. Its antigen remains unidentified. From the 5' RACE reads, TCRdb called clonotypes with MiXCR, one entry per CDR3 protein. The repertoire consists of 200,000 to 300,000 distinct CDR3 sequences, with roughly 8.6% occurring once and the leading ten covering approximately 6.3%. The study, taken as a whole, reports: Clones linked with disease were CD8+ and fairly uncommon in the peripheral blood. Both synovial fluid and blood in reactive arthritis had previously been reported to carry some motif variants.

The sequencing input was blood, either unsorted or a sorted T cell fraction (not recorded which). The receptor's source is a male donor with ankylosing spondylitis or in good health (not recorded which). This chain joins TRBV30 and TRBJ1-1, with 9 bases aligning to TRBD1. The CDR3 nucleotides are TGTGCCTGGATAAAGCCGGGACAGGGCCAAGCTTTCTTT. Translated: CAWIKPGQGQAFF.